This TCR beta chain comes out of a study of cytomegalovirus exposure and HLA in healthy donors. In regard to this clone: As yet, its antigen is unknown.

The PCR made use of 60 Vbeta and 13 Jbeta primers. Here immunoSEQ multiplex PCR was the method, and the copy in TCRdb shows in-frame clones only, minus some. The sample includes 150,000 to 200,000 clones, roughly 80% of them seen just once. The CDR3 is 15 amino acids. Germline V gene lookup returns CDR1 LGHNA and CDR2 YNFKEQ. Trimming at V came to 5 bases and at J to 4 bases, leaving 8 bases not matched to a gene. Whole-study findings and limits: High sensitivity and specificity were reportedly achieved when the classifier diagnosed cytomegalovirus status. Segments of the TCR beta V type were, in most cases, productive about 90% or about 30% of the time in an earlier analysis. Some V segments (TRBV6-2 and TRBV6-3 among them) were excluded as indistinguishable.

The sequence was obtained from a male donor in good health and CMV-seronegative. Sequencing was done on a sample of PBMCs. The rearrangement uses TRBV4-2 and TRBJ2-3; 8 bases agree with TRBD2. CDR3 coding DNA: TGTGCCAGCAGCTTCACCGGGACTAGGGCAGATACGCAGTATTTT. Its protein product is CASSFTGTRADTQYF.